The clone carrying this T cell receptor beta chain was seen a handful of times. With 2 bases removed from V and 1 base from J, the gap between germline ends came to 17 bases. The CDR3 length is 17 residues. Germline-derived CDR1 and CDR2 are MGHRA and YSYEKL. Measured with immunoSEQ multiplex PCR; TCRdb has only the in-frame clones, and not every one. The sample lists about 86,000 clones; around 88% were seen once. These data originate in a study of OX40 agonist ivuxolimab in advanced cancers. The chain links TRBV4-1 to TRBJ1-1, with a tentative D call TRBD1 (5 bases). This receptor was taken from an adult with an advanced solid tumor such as melanoma, head and neck, liver or kidney cancer. Sequenced here: CD4+ or CD8+ T cells sorted from blood, sampled in a trial of the OX40 agonist ivuxolimab. CDR3: CASSQPLQGRRNTEAFF. The DNA of the CDR3 is TGCGCCAGCAGCCAACCTTTGCAGGGACGCAGGAACACTGAAGCTTTCTTT.